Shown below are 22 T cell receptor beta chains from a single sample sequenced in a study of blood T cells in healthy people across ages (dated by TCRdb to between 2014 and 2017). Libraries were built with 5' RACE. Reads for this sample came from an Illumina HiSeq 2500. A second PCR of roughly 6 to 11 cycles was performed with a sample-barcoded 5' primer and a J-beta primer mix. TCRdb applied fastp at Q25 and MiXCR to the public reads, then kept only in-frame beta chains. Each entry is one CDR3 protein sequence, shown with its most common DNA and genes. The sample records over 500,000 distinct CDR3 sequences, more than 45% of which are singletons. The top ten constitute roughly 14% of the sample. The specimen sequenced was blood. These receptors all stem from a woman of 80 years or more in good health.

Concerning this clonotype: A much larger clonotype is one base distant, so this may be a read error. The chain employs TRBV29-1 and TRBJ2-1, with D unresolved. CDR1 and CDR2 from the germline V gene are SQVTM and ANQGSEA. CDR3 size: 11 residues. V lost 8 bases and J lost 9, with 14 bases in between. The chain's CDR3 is CSIVASGEQFF. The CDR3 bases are TGCAGCATTGTGGCATCGGGTGAGCAGTTCTTC.

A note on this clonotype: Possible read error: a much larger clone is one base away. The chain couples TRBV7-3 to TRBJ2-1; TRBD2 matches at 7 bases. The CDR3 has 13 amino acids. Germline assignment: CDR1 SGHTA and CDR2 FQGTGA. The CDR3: CASSFSGWNEPFF. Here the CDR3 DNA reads TGTGCCAGCAGTTTTAGCGGGTGGAATGAGCCGTTCTTC.

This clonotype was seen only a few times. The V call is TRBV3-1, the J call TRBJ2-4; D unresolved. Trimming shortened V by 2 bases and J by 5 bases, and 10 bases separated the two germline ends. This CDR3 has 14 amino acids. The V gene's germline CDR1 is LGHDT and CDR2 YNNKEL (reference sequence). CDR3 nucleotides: TGTGCCAGCAGCCAATCGGATACGCAAAACATTCAGTACTTC. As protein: CASSQSDTQNIQYF.

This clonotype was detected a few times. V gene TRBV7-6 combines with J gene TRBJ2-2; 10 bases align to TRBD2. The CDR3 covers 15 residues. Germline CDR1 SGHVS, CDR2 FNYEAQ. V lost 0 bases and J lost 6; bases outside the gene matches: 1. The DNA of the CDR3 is TGTGCCAGCAGCTTAGCAGCGGGAGGGTCCGGGGAGCTGTTTTTT. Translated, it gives CASSLAAGGSGELFF.

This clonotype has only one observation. The CDR3 reads CSVSGGGADTQYF. CDR3 nucleotide sequence: TGCAGCGTTTCAGGGGGCGGCGCAGATACGCAGTATTTT. This chain joins TRBV29-1 and TRBJ2-3; 8 bases map to TRBD1. The CDR3 runs to 13 residues. Germline loops: CDR1 SQVTM, CDR2 ANQGSEA. V lost 5 bases, J lost 4 bases, and 5 bases stayed unmatched.

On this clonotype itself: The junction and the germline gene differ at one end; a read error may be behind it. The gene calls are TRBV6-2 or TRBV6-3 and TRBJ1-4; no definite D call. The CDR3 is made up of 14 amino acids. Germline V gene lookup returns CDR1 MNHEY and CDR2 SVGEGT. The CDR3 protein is CASSSLTATERLFF. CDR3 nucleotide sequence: TGTGCCAGCAGTTCGCTGACGGCTACCGAAAGACTGTTTTTT.

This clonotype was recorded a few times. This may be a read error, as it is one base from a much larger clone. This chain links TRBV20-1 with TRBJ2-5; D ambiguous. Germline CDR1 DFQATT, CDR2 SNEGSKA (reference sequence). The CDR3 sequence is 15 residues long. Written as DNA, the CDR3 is TGCAGTGCTAGAGATCCGGCCCATTACCAAGGGACCCAGTACTTC. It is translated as CSARDPAHYQGTQYF.

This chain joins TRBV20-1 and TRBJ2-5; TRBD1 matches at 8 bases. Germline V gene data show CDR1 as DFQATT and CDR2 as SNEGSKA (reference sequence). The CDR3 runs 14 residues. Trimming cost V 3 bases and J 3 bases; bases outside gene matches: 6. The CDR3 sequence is CSAREMTGEETQYF. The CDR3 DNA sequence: TGCAGTGCTAGGGAAATGACAGGGGAAGAGACCCAGTACTTC.

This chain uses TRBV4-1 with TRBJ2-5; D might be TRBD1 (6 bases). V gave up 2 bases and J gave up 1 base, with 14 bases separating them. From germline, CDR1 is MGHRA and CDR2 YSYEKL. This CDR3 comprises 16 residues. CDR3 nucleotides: TGCGCCAGCAGCCAAAGCGGACAGCTGAGCCAAGAGACCCAGTACTTC. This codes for CASSQSGQLSQETQYF.

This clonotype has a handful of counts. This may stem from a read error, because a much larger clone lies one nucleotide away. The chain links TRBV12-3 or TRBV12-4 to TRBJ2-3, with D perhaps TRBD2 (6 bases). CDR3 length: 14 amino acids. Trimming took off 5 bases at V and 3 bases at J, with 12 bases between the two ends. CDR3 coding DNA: TGTGCCAGCAGTGTATACGGGAGTACAGATACGCAGTATTTT. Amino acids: CASSVYGSTDTQYF.

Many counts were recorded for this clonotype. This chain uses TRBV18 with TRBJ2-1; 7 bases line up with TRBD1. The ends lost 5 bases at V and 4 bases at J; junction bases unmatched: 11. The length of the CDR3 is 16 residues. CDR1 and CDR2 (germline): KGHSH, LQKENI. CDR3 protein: CASSKLTGTSYNEQFF. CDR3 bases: TGTGCCAGCTCAAAACTGACAGGGACGAGTTACAATGAGCAGTTCTTC.

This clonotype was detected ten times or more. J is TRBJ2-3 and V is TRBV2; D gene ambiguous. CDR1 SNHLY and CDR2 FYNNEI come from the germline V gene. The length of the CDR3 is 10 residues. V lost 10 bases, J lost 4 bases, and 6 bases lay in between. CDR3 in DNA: TGTGCCACCGCCTCAGATACGCAGTATTTT. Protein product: CATASDTQYF. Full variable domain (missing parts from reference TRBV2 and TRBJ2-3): EPEVTQTPSHQVTQMGQEVILRCVPISNHLYFYWYRQILGQKVEFLVSFYNNEISEKSEIFDDQFSVERPDGSNFTLKIRSTKLEDSAMYFCATASDTQYFGPGTRLTVL.

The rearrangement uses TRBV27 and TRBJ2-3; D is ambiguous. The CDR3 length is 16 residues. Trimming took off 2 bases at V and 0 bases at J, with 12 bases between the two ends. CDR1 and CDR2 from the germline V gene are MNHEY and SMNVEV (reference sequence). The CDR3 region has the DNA TGTGCCAGCAGTTTAAGGTACCCGGGTAGCACAGATACGCAGTATTTT. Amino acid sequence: CASSLRYPGSTDTQYF.

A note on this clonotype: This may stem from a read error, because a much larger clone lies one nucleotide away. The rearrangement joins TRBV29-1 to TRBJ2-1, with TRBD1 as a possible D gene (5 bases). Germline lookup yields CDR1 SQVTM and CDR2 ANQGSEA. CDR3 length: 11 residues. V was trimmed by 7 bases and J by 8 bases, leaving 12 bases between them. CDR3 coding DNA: TGCAGCGCCCTGGACACAGATGAGCAGTTCTTC. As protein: CSALDTDEQFF.

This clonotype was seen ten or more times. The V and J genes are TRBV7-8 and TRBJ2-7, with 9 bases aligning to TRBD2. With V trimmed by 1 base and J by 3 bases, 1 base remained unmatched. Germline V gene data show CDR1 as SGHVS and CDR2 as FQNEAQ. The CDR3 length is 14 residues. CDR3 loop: CASSLVSGSYEQYF. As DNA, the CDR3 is TGTGCCAGCAGCTTAGTTAGCGGGAGCTACGAGCAGTACTTC.

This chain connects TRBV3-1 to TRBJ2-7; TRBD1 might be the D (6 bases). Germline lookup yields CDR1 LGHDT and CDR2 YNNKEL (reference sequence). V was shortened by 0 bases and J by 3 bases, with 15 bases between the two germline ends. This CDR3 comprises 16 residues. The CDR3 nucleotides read TGTGCCAGCAGCCAAGATGGGACAAGCAATGACTACGAGCAGTACTTC. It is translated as CASSQDGTSNDYEQYF.

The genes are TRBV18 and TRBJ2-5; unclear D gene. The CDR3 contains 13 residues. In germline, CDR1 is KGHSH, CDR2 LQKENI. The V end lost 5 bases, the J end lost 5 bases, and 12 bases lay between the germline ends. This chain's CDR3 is CASSSALTETQYF. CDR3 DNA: TGTGCCAGCTCATCGGCCCTGACGGAGACCCAGTACTTC.

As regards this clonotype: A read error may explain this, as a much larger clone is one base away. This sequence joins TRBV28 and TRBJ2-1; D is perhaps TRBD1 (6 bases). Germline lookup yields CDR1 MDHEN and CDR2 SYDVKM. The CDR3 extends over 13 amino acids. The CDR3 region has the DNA TGTGCCAGCAAGGGGGTCGGTGGCAATGAGCAGCTCTTC. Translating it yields CASKGVGGNEQLF.

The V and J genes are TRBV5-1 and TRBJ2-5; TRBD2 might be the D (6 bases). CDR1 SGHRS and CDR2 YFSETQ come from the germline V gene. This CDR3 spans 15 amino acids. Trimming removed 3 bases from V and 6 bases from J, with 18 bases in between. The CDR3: CASSYDSGRRKTQYF. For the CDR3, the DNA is TGCGCCAGCAGCTACGACTCCGGGAGACGAAAGACCCAGTACTTC.

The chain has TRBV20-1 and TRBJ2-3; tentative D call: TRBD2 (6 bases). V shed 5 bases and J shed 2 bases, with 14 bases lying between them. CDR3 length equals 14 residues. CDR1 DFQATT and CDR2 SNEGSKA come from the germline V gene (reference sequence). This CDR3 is CSADSGSNTDTQYF. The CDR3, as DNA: TGCAGTGCTGATTCCGGGAGTAACACAGATACGCAGTATTTT.

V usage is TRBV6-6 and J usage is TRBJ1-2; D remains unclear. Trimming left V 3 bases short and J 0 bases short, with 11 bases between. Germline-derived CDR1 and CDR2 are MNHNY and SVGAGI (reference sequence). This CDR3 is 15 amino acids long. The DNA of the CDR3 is TGTGCCAGCAGTTATAATTCGCGTTCTAACTATGGCTACACCTTC. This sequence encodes CASSYNSRSNYGYTF.

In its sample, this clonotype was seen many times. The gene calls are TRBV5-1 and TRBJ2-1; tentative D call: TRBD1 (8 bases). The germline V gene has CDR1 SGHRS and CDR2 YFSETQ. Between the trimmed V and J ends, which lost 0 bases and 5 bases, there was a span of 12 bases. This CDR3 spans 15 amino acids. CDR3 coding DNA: TGCGCCAGCAGCTTGGAACAGGGGGGGGACAATGAGCAGTTCTTC. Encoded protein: CASSLEQGGDNEQFF.